The present TCR beta chain was sequenced within a study of tumor-infiltrating T cells and Merkel cell polyomavirus (dated by TCRdb to 2016 to 2017). Study-level background: The study examined CD8+ T cells specific for the Merkel cell polyomavirus KLL epitope in Merkel cell carcinoma patients. Of all the tumor samples in the study, one was a frozen nodal tumor digest and another was a flash-frozen core biopsy of a metastasis. TRB sequencing was performed on KLL-tetramer-sorted cells from blood or tumor-infiltrating lymphocytes in 14 to 15 samples, as well as on some twelve matched whole-tumor samples. Patients received varied, non-standardized therapies including chemotherapy, radiation and immunotherapies. The majority of whole-tumor samples consisted of approximately 23-micron curls cut from formalin-fixed, paraffin-embedded tissue blocks. Patients presented at varying disease stages and were followed for a median of 2.7 years, with a range of 1.

CDR1 and CDR2 were assigned from the germline V gene (reference sequence) as MNHNY and SVGAGI. The CDR3 measures 15 amino acids from cysteine to phenylalanine. Here the CDR3 DNA is all that survives: 45 bases in frame from base 1. Unmatched junction bases come to 9, with V trimmed by 4 bases and J by 7 bases. All patients' tumors stained robustly positive for Merkel cell polyomavirus Large T antigen by immunohistochemistry. The study included approximately 13 Merkel cell carcinoma patients whose blood and/or cultured TIL contained robust KLL-tetramer+ populations exceeding 0.04% of CD8+ T cells. All patients were Caucasian, with a median age of about 60 years and a range of roughly 50 to 85 years. Lymph node tumors were analyzed for patients with unknown primaries who presented with nodal disease, or when there was not enough primary tissue. The library was generated by the immunoSEQ multiplex PCR assay. Adaptive Biotechnologies (Seattle, WA) carried out the genomic DNA extraction, TRB sequencing and normalization. As for how the authors treated the data: Clonality was calculated as one minus the Shannon entropy of productive TRB sequences, normalized by log2 of unique productive sequences. KLL-specific clonotypes in tumors were found by matching TCRbeta CDR3 amino acid sequences to the sequences from the tetramer-sorted sample of each patient. TCRdb retrieved this table from immuneACCESS and kept in-frame rearrangements only. Not all clones are present; in checked studies, unresolved V genes account for under half, and no reason is known for the remainder. V, J and clone size are taken as reported in that table, and D and trimming were inferred from the DNA itself. This sample lists over 20,000 clones; 70% to 90% were detected once. The ten top clones hold 2.5% to 3% of the sample.

Notes on this clone: Its cognate antigen has yet to be identified. The record has no base qualities; no much larger clone is one base away.

Summary of the overall study and its limitations: A higher fraction of KLL-specific T cells within tumors (about 1.9-20% versus roughly 0-0.15%) was associated with significantly better MCC-specific survival. The small sample size of the study (n ≈ 13 patients) is a limitation. A greater number of unique KLL-specific clonotypes in tumors (roughly 5-120 vs 0-3) was associated with a significant advantage in MCC-specific survival (P = 0.0051). The study examined just one viral epitope, so T cells targeting other Merkel cell polyomavirus epitopes were not captured. KLL-specific TRB repertoires proved diverse and largely private: among more than 350 unique sequences, only one clonotype was public, and a couple of patients shared that clonotype.

The sequencing input was lymph node tissue. This sequence originates from a man aged 45-65 years with Merkel cell carcinoma. The chain was built from TRBV6-6 and TRBJ1-4, with TRBD1 identical over 7 junction bases. The CDR3 protein is CASSSTGALGEKLFF. Read as DNA, the sequence is TGTGCCAGCAGTTCCACAGGGGCATTGGGTGAAAAACTGTTTTTT.